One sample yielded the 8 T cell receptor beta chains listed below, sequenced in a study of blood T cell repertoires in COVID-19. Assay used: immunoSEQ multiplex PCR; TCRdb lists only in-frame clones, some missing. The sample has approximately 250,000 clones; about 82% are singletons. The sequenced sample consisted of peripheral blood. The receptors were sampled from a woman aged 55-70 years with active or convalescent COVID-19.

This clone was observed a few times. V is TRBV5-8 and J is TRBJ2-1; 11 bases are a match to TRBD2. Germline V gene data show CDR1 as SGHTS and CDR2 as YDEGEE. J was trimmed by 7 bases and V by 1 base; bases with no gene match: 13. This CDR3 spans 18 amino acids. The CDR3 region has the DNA TGTGCCAGCAGCTTGTGGGGGACTAGCGGAGCTCTGAGGAATGAGCAGTTCTTC. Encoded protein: CASSLWGTSGALRNEQFF.

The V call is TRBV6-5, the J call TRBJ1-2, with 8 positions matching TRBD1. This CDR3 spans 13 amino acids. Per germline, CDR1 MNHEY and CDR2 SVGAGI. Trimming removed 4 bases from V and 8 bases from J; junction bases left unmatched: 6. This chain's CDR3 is CASSSQGARGYTF. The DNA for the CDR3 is TGTGCCAGCAGTTCTCAGGGGGCGCGCGGCTACACCTTC.

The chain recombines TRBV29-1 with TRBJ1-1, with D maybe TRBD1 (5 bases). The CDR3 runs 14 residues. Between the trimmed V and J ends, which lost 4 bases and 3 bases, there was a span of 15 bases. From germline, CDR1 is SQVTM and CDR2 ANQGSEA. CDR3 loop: CSVAAGRTYTEAFF. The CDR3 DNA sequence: TGCAGCGTTGCGGCGGGACGGACATACACTGAAGCTTTCTTT.

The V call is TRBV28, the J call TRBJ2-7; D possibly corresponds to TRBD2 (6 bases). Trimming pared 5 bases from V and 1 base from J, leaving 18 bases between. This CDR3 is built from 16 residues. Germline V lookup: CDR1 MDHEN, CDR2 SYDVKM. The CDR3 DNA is TGTGCCAGCAGTGCTGTAGCGGTTAGCGGTTCCTACGAGCAGTACTTC. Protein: CASSAVAVSGSYEQYF.

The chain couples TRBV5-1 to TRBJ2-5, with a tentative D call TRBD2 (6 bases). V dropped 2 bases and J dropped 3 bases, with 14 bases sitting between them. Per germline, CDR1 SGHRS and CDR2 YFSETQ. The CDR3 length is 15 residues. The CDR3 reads CASSFGSPREETQYF. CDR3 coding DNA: TGCGCCAGCAGCTTCGGGAGCCCGAGGGAAGAGACCCAGTACTTC.

CDR3 nucleotides: TGTGCTACAGGGGATAGCAATCAGCCCCAGCATTTT. Translated, it gives CATGDSNQPQHF. This chain links TRBV28 with TRBJ1-5; 7 bases match TRBD1. The CDR3 contains 12 residues. Per germline, CDR1 MDHEN and CDR2 SYDVKM. The entire variable domain, with the rest obtained from reference TRBV28 and TRBJ1-5, is as follows: DVKVTQSSRYLVKRTGEKVFLECVQDMDHENMFWYRQDPGLGLRLIYFSYDVKMKEKGDIPEGYSVSREKKERFSLILESASTNQTSMYLCATGDSNQPQHFGDGTRLSIL.

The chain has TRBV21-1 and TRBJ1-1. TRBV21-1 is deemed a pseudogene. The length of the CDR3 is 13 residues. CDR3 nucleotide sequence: TGTGCCAGCAGCAAAGCGTCGGAGACTGAAGCTTTCTTT. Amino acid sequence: CASSKASETEAFF.

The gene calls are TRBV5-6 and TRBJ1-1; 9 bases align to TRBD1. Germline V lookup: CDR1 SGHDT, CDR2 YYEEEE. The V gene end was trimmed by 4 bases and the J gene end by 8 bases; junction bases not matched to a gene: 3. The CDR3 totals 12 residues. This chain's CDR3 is CASSPGTGEAFF. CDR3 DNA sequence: TGTGCCAGCAGCCCCGGGACAGGGGAAGCTTTCTTT.